The clone carrying this TCR beta chain was picked up a small number of times. Its antigen remains unidentified. The data were obtained in a study of T cell repertoires in cytomegalovirus infection. A single record per CDR3 protein comes from TCRdb applying MiXCR to the reads. There are 830,000 or so distinct CDR3 sequences in the sample; roughly 33% occur only once, and roughly 12% lies in the top ten. The V end was cut by 2 bases, the J end by 12 bases, with 29 bases between. Germline V gene data show CDR1 as MNHEY and CDR2 as SVGAGI. The length of the CDR3 is 18 residues. The rearrangement uses TRBV6-5 and TRBJ2-1, with D perhaps given as TRBD1 or TRBD2 (5 bases each). The TCR originated in a human donor in good health (CMV status not recorded). Some clones in this sample may be carry-over from other donors' samples. The sample consisted of cultured CD8+ T cells from PBMCs, taken from culture after CMV antigen stimulation. The CDR3 nucleotides are TGTGCCAGCAGTTACGCCTCCCCGGTAGGGACCGGGTTGGGTTTGCAGTTCTTC. This encodes CASSYASPVGTGLGLQFF.